This TCR beta chain was sequenced during a study of OX40 agonist ivuxolimab in advanced cancers. Findings of the study overall: Expanded clones were, on average, more numerous in CD8+ T cells than in CD4+. What antigens the expanded peripheral T cells recognized was never established. Some of the nonresponding patients also showed low levels of normalized T-cell clonal expansion.

The CDR3 length is 14 residues. Trimming shortened V by 5 bases and J by 0 bases, and 8 bases separated the two germline ends. Germline loops: CDR1 SGHTA, CDR2 FQGNSA. A word on this clone: No antigen is known for it.

Assay: immunoSEQ multiplex PCR; the TCRdb copy retains only in-frame clones and omits some. The sample contains 65,000 to 95,000 clones, approximately 89% of which appear only once. This specimen consisted of CD4+ or CD8+ T cells sorted from blood, obtained in a trial of the OX40 agonist ivuxolimab. The rearrangement joins TRBV7-2 to TRBJ1-3; no reliable D call. The clonotype originates from an adult with an advanced solid tumor such as melanoma, head and neck, liver or kidney cancer. The CDR3 DNA follows: TGTGCCAGCAGCCCTTGGACCTCTGGAAACACCATATATTTT. Protein sequence: CASSPWTSGNTIYF.